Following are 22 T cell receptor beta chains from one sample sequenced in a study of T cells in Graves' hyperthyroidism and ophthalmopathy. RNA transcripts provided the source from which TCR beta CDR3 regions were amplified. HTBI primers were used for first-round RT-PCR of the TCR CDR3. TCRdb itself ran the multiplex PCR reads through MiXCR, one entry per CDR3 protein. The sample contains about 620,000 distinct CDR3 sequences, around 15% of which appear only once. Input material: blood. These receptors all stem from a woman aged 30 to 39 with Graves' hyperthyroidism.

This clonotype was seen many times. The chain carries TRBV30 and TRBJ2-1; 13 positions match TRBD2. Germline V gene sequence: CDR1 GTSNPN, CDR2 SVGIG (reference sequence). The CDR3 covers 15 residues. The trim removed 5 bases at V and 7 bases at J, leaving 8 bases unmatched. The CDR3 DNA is TGTGCCTGGGAAGCGGGACTAGCGGGGATTAATGAGCAGTTCTTC. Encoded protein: CAWEAGLAGINEQFF.

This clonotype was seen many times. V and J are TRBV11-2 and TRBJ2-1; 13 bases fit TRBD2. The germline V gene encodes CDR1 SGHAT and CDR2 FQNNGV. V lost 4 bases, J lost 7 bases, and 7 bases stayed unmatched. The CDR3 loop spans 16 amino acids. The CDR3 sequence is CASSSTSGRSRNEQFF. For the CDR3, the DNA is TGTGCCAGCAGCTCGACTAGCGGGAGGTCGAGGAATGAGCAGTTCTTC.

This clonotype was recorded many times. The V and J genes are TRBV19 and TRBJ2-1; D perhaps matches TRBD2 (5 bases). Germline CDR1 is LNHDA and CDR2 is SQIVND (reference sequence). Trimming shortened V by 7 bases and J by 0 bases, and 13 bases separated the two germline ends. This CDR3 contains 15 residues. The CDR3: CASTSPGGSYNEQFF. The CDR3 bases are TGTGCCAGTACCTCTCCTGGAGGCTCCTACAATGAGCAGTTCTTC.

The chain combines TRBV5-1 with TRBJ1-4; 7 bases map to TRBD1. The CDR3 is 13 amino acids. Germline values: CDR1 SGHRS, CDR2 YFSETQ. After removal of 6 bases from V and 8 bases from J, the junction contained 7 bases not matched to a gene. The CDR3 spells CASNRDRGEKLFF. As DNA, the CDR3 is TGCGCCAGCAACCGGGACAGAGGGGAAAAACTGTTTTTT.

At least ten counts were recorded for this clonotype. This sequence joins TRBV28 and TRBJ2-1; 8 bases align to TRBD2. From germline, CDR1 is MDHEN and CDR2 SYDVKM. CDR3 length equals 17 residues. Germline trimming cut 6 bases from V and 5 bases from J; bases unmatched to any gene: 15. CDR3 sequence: CASRPSGGYRTNNEQFF. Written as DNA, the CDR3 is TGTGCCAGCAGACCTTCGGGGGGGTACAGGACAAACAATGAGCAGTTCTTC.

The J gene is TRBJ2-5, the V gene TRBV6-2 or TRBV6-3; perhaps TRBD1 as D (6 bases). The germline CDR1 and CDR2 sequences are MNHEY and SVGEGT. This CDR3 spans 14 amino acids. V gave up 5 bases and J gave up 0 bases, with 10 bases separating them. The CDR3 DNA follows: TGTGCCAGCAGTATTACAGGGTACCAAGAGACCCAGTACTTC. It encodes CASSITGYQETQYF.

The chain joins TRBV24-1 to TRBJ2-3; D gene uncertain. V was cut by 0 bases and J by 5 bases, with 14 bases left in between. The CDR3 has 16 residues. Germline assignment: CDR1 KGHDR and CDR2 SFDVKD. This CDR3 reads CATSDLTKTSGDTQYF. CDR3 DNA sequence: TGTGCCACCAGTGATTTGACCAAAACCTCCGGAGATACGCAGTATTTT.

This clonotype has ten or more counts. CDR3 bases: TGTGCCAGTGCCCTGCTCACCTACGAGCAGTACTTC. This encodes CASALLTYEQYF. The chain combines TRBV2 with TRBJ2-7, with D unclear. Germline V gene lookup returns CDR1 SNHLY and CDR2 FYNNEI. The CDR3 extends over 12 amino acids. Trimming stripped 9 bases from V and 2 bases from J, with 11 bases between.

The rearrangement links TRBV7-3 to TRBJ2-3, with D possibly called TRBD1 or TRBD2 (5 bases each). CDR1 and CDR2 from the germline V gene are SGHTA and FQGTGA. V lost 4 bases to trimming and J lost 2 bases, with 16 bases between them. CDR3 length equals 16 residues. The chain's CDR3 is CASSSLGGGTTDTQYF. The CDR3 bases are TGTGCCAGCAGCTCCCTAGGTGGGGGTACCACAGATACGCAGTATTTT.

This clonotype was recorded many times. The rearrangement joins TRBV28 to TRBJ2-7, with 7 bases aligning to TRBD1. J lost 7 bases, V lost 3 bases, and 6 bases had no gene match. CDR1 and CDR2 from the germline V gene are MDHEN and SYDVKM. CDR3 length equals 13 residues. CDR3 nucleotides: TGTGCCAGCAGTTTTCCCCCAGGGGGTGAGCAGTACTTC. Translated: CASSFPPGGEQYF.

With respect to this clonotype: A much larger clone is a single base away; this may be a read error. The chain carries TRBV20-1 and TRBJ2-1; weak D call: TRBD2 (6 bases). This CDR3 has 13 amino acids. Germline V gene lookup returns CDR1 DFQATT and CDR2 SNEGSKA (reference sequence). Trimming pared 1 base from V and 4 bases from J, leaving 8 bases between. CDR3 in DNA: TGCAGTGCTAGAGTTAGCGGTTACAATGAGCAGTTCTTC. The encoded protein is CSARVSGYNEQFF.

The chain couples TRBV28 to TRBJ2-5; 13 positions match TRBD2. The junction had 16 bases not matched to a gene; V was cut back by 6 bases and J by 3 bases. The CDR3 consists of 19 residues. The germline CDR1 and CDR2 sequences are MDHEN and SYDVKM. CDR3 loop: CASSLGLAGSLWEEETQYF. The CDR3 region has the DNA TGTGCCAGCAGCCTGGGACTAGCGGGGAGCCTCTGGGAGGAAGAGACCCAGTACTTC. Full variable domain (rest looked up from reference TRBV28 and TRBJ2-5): DVKVTQSSRYLVKRTGEKVFLECVQDMDHENMFWYRQDPGLGLRLIYFSYDVKMKEKGDIPEGYSVSREKKERFSLILESASTNQTSMYLCASSLGLAGSLWEEETQYFGPGTRLLVL.

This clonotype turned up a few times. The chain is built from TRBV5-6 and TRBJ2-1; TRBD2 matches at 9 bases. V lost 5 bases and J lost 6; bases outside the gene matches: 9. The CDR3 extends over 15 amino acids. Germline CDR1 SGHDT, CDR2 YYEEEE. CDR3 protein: CASSVRREGTNEQFF. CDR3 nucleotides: TGTGCCAGCAGTGTAAGGCGGGAGGGCACCAATGAGCAGTTCTTC.

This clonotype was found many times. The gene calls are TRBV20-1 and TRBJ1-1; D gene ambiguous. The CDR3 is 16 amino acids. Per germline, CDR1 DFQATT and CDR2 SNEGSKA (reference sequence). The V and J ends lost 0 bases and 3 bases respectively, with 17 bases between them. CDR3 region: CSARDSRKGRDTEAFF. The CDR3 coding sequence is TGCAGTGCTAGAGATTCGAGGAAAGGGAGGGACACTGAAGCTTTCTTT.

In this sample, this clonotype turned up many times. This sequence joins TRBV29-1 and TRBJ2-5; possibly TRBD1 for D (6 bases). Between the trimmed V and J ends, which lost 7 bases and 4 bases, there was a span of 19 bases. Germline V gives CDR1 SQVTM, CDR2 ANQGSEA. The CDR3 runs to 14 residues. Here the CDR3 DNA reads TGCAGCGCCCCCGGGACAACGATGGGAGAGACCCAGTACTTC. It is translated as CSAPGTTMGETQYF. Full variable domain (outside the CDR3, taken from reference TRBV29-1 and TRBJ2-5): SAVISQKPSRDICQRGTSLTIQCQVDSQVTMMFWYRQQPGQSLTLIATANQGSEATYESGFVIDKFPISRPNLTFSTLTVSNMSPEDSSIYLCSAPGTTMGETQYFGPGTRLLVL.

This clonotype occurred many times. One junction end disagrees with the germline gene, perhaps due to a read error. The CDR3 is CASSLGSGSTDTQYF. CDR3 DNA sequence: TGTGCTAGCAGCTTAGGTAGCGGTAGCACAGATACGCAGTATTTT. V is TRBV11-3 and J is TRBJ2-3; D might be TRBD2 (6 bases). The CDR3 covers 15 residues. The germline CDR1 and CDR2 sequences are SGHNT and YENEEA.

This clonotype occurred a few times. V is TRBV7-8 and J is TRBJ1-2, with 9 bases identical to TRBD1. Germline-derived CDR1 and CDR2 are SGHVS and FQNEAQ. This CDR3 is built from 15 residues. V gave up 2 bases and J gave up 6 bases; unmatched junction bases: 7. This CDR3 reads CASSLTRTGEDGYTF. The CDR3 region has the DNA TGTGCCAGCAGCTTAACCCGGACAGGGGAGGATGGCTACACCTTC.

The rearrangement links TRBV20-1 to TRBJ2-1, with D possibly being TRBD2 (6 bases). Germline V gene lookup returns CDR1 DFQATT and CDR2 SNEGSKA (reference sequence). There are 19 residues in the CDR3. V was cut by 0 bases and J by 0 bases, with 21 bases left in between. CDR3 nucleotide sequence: TGCAGTGCTAGAGATCGTGGAGGGACCCTTAGATTCTCCTACAATGAGCAGTTCTTC. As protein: CSARDRGGTLRFSYNEQFF.

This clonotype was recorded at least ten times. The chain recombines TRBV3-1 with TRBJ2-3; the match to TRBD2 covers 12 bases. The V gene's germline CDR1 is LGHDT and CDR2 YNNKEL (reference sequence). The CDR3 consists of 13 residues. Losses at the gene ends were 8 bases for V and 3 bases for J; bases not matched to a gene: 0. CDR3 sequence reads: CASGTSGTDTQYF. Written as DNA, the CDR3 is TGTGCCAGCGGGACTAGCGGGACAGATACGCAGTATTTT.

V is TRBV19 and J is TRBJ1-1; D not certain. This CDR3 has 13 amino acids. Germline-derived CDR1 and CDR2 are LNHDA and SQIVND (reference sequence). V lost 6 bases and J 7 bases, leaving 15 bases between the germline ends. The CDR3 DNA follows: TGTGCCAGTAGCCGTCCCTCCCAGATTGAAGCTTTCTTT. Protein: CASSRPSQIEAFF.

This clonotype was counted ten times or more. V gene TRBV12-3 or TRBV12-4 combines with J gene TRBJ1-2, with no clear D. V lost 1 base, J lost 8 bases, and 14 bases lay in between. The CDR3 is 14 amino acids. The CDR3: CASSLGVTMGGYTF. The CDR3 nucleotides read TGTGCCAGCAGTTTAGGGGTCACCATGGGGGGCTACACCTTC.

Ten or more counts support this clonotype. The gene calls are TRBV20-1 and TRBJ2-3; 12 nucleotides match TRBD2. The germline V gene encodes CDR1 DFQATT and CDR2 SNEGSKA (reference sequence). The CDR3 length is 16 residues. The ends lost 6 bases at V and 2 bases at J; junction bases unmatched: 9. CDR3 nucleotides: TGCAGTGCGACACCGGGACTAGCGGGCGTCACAGATACGCAGTATTTT. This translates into CSATPGLAGVTDTQYF.